This T cell receptor beta chain comes out of a study of OX40 agonist ivuxolimab in advanced cancers. Germline V lookup: CDR1 LNHDA, CDR2 SQIVND (reference sequence). The V segment lost 5 bases and the J segment 9 bases; nucleotides outside the gene matches: 7. The CDR3 extends over 13 amino acids. Of note for this clone: Its antigen is as yet unknown.

Samples of blood were obtained at baseline, on cycle 4 day 1, and on cycle 7 day 1. Findings and caveats of the study: The antigen specificity of the peripheral T cells (those that were expanded) was not determined.

Profiled with immunoSEQ multiplex PCR; TCRdb holds only in-frame clones, not every one. Of 50,000 to 60,000 clones in the sample, about four fifths were seen once. The specimen was CD4+ or CD8+ T cells sorted from blood, collected in a trial of the OX40 agonist ivuxolimab. The V and J genes are TRBV19 and TRBJ1-5; TRBD1 matches 7 bases. This receptor was identified in an adult with an advanced solid tumor such as melanoma, head and neck, liver or kidney cancer. CDR3 amino acids: CASSPGGRRPQHF. The CDR3 nucleotides read TGTGCCAGTAGTCCAGGGGGTCGAAGGCCCCAGCATTTT. The whole variable domain, remainder taken from reference TRBV19 and TRBJ1-5, is DGGITQSPKYLFRKEGQNVTLSCEQNLNHDAMYWYRQDPGQGLRLIYYSQIVNDFQKGDIAEGYSVSREKKESFPLTVTSAQKNPTAFYLCASSPGGRRPQHFGDGTRLSIL.